This record looks at one T cell receptor beta chain sequence and its context. The CDR3 is 16 amino acids. Germline V gene sequence: CDR1 MDHEN, CDR2 SYDVKM. This sample was taken from a study of monozygotic twins with inflammatory bowel disease. Each of TCRalpha and TCRbeta cDNA went through two nested PCRs, lasting approximately 16 and 10 cycles. After re-calling the 5' RACE reads, TCRdb lists one entry per CDR3 protein, DNA absent. The sample data list about 200,000 distinct CDR3 sequences. Specimen: blood. This sequence was found in a human donor with ulcerative colitis or Crohn's disease, or a healthy co-twin of an affected twin (not recorded which). The chain links TRBV28 to TRBJ2-3; TCRdb outputs TRBD2, but without DNA this stays unchecked. The CDR3: CASSSSRGSTTDTQYF.